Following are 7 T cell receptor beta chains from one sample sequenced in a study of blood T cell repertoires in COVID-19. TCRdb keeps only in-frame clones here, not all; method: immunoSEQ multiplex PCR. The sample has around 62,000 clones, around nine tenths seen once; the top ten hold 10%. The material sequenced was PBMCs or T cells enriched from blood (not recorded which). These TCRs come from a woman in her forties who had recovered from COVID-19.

The CDR3 here is CASSTGIGEKLFF. The CDR3 region has the DNA TGTGCCAGCAGCACAGGGATCGGGGAAAAACTGTTTTTT. The genes are TRBV21-1 and TRBJ1-4; no check of the table's D call, TRBD1, against the DNA was made. TRBV21-1 is annotated as a pseudogene. The CDR3 covers 13 residues.

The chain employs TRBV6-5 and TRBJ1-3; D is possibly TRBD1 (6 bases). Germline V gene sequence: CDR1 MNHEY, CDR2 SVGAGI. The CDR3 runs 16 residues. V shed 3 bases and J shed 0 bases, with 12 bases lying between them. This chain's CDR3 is CASSYDRTYSGNTIYF. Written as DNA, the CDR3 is TGTGCCAGCAGTTATGACAGGACCTACTCTGGAAACACCATATATTTT.

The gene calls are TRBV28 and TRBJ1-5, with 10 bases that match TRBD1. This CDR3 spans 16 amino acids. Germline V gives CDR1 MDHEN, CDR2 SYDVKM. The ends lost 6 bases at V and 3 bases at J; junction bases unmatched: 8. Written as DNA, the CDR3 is TGTGCCAGCAGCAAACCCGGGACAGGGGCCAATCAGCCCCAGCATTTT. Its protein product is CASSKPGTGANQPQHF.

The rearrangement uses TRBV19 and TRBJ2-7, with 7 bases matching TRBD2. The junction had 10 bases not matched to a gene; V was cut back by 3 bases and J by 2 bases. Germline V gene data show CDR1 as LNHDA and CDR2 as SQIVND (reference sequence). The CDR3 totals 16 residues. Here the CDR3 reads CASSINDGGLTYEQYF. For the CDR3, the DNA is TGTGCCAGTAGTATTAATGACGGGGGACTAACCTACGAGCAGTACTTC.

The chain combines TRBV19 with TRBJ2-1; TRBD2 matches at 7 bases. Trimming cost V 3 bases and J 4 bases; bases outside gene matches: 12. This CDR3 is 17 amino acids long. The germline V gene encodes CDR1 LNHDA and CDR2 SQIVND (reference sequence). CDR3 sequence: CASSIIREGRSYNEQFF. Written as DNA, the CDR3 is TGTGCCAGTAGTATTATTAGGGAGGGGCGTAGTTACAATGAGCAGTTCTTC.

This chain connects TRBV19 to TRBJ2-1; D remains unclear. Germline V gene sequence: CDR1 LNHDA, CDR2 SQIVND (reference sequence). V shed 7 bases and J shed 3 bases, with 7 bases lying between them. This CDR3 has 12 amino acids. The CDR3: CASNMNYNEQFF. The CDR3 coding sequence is TGTGCCAGTAACATGAACTACAATGAGCAGTTCTTC.

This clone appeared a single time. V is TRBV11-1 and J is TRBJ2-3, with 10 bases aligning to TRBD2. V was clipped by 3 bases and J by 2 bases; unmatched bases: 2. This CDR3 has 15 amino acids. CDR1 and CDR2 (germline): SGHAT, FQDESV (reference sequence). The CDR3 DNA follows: TGTGCCAGCAGCTTCCTAGCGGGGGACACAGATACGCAGTATTTT. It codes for CASSFLAGDTDTQYF.